This is a list of T cell receptor beta chains from one sample in a study of blood T cell repertoires in COVID-19. Profiled with immunoSEQ multiplex PCR; TCRdb holds only in-frame clones, not every one. The table includes 93,000 or so clones, roughly 87% detected once. Input material: peripheral blood. All receptors come from a human donor in a cohort sampled during active COVID-19. CDR3s include the opening cysteine and the closing phenylalanine or tryptophan. Fields, in order: V gene, D gene, clone size, J gene, CDR3 protein, CDR3 DNA. D genes are given only for firm matches. Clone size is given for some rows only: seen once, a few or many times, or a class if the clone is expanded.

V: TRBV12-3/TRBV12-4
D: -
size: -
J: TRBJ1-4
CDR3: CASSFRGGLFF
DNA: TGTGCCAGCAGTTTTCGGGGGGGCCTGTTTTTT

V: TRBV28
D: -
size: -
J: TRBJ1-6
CDR3: CASSWGGRFSSYNSPLHF
DNA: TGTGCCAGCAGTTGGGGAGGAAGGTTTAGCTCCTATAATTCACCCCTCCACTTT

V: TRBV28
D: -
size: -
J: TRBJ2-6
CDR3: CASISGHYSGANVLTF
DNA: TGTGCCAGCATCTCGGGACATTACTCTGGGGCCAACGTCCTGACTTTC

V: TRBV7-8
D: -
size: once
J: TRBJ2-7
CDR3: CASSFEGDSFLGEQYF
DNA: TGTGCCAGCAGCTTCGAGGGGGATAGCTTCTTAGGCGAGCAGTACTTC

V: TRBV9
D: -
size: -
J: TRBJ2-1
CDR3: CASSVGGRLGINEQFF
DNA: TGTGCCAGCAGCGTAGGAGGGAGGTTGGGGATCAATGAGCAGTTCTTC

V: TRBV5-1
D: TRBD2
size: -
J: TRBJ2-1
CDR3: CASSALAGKVNEQFF
DNA: TGCGCCAGCAGCGCCCTAGCGGGAAAGGTCAATGAGCAGTTCTTC

V: TRBV7-9
D: -
size: -
J: TRBJ2-1
CDR3: CASTAQTSYNEQFF
DNA: TGTGCCAGCACGGCCCAGACTTCCTACAATGAGCAGTTCTTC

V: TRBV2
D: -
size: -
J: TRBJ2-7
CDR3: CASNSAYEQYF
DNA: TGTGCCAGCAACAGTGCCTACGAGCAGTACTTC

V: TRBV5-8
D: TRBD1
size: -
J: TRBJ2-7
CDR3: CASSPWTGNLEQYF
DNA: TGTGCCAGCAGCCCATGGACAGGGAATCTCGAGCAGTACTTC

V: TRBV20-1
D: -
size: -
J: TRBJ1-1
CDR3: CSAVDREAFF
DNA: TGCAGTGCTGTCGACAGGGAAGCTTTCTTT

V: TRBV28
D: -
size: -
J: TRBJ2-2
CDR3: CASSFGGTGELFF
DNA: TGTGCCAGCAGTTTCGGGGGAACCGGGGAGCTGTTTTTT

V: TRBV6-5
D: -
size: -
J: TRBJ2-1
CDR3: CASRLSGAQNNEQFF
DNA: TGTGCCAGCAGACTCTCAGGGGCGCAGAACAATGAGCAGTTCTTC

V: TRBV6-5
D: TRBD1
size: -
J: TRBJ2-1
CDR3: CASSLDRGPYNEQFF
DNA: TGTGCCAGCAGCCTCGACAGGGGGCCCTACAATGAGCAGTTCTTC

V: TRBV5-4
D: TRBD1
size: -
J: TRBJ1-1
CDR3: CASSTRTGRSTEAFF
DNA: TGTGCCAGCAGCACCCGGACAGGGCGTAGCACTGAAGCTTTCTTT

V: TRBV7-9
D: TRBD2
size: once
J: TRBJ2-1
CDR3: CASSLTSDSYNEQFF
DNA: TGTGCCAGCAGCTTGACTAGCGACTCCTACAATGAGCAGTTCTTC

V: TRBV19
D: TRBD2
size: -
J: TRBJ2-3
CDR3: CASSILAGGPMGRDTQYF
DNA: TGTGCCAGTAGTATTCTAGCGGGAGGCCCGATGGGGAGAGATACGCAGTATTTT

V: TRBV11-2
D: -
size: -
J: TRBJ1-1
CDR3: CASSSRPLGDTEAFF
DNA: TGTGCCAGCAGCTCTAGACCCCTAGGTGACACTGAAGCTTTCTTT

V: TRBV5-4
D: -
size: -
J: TRBJ1-1
CDR3: CASSLRRGGNTEAFF
DNA: TGTGCCAGCAGCTTGAGACGAGGGGGAAACACTGAAGCTTTCTTT

V: TRBV5-1
D: TRBD2
size: -
J: TRBJ2-3
CDR3: CASSYGLAGGKADTQYF
DNA: TGCGCCAGCAGCTATGGACTAGCGGGAGGGAAGGCAGATACGCAGTATTTT

V: TRBV28
D: -
size: -
J: TRBJ1-4
CDR3: CASSSFRQSRFVFF
DNA: TGTGCCAGCAGTTCTTTTCGACAGTCCCGTTTCGTGTTTTTT

V: TRBV5-6
D: TRBD2
size: -
J: TRBJ2-7
CDR3: CASSWAFSGRASYEQYF
DNA: TGTGCCAGCAGCTGGGCCTTTAGCGGGAGGGCATCCTACGAGCAGTACTTC

V: TRBV5-1
D: -
size: -
J: TRBJ2-1
CDR3: CASSLAALAEYNEQFF
DNA: TGCGCCAGCAGCTTGGCGGCGCTAGCTGAATACAATGAGCAGTTCTTC

V: TRBV7-2
D: TRBD1
size: -
J: TRBJ2-7
CDR3: CASSRTTGQVSYEQYF
DNA: TGTGCCAGCAGCCGTACCACGGGACAGGTCTCCTACGAGCAGTACTTC

V: TRBV6-5
D: TRBD2
size: -
J: TRBJ2-3
CDR3: CASRGLAETTDTQYF
DNA: TGTGCCAGCAGGGGACTAGCGGAGACCACAGATACGCAGTATTTT

V: TRBV28
D: -
size: -
J: TRBJ2-7
CDR3: CATNPEPGRASYEQYF
DNA: TGTGCCACCAACCCCGAGCCAGGTCGCGCGTCCTACGAGCAGTACTTC

V: TRBV24-1
D: TRBD1
size: -
J: TRBJ2-7
CDR3: CATSIWDRDRGTYEQYF
DNA: TGTGCCACCAGTATCTGGGACCGGGACAGGGGTACCTACGAGCAGTACTTC

V: TRBV7-9
D: TRBD1
size: -
J: TRBJ2-7
CDR3: CASRSDRETYEQYF
DNA: TGTGCCAGCAGGTCGGACAGGGAGACCTACGAGCAGTACTTC